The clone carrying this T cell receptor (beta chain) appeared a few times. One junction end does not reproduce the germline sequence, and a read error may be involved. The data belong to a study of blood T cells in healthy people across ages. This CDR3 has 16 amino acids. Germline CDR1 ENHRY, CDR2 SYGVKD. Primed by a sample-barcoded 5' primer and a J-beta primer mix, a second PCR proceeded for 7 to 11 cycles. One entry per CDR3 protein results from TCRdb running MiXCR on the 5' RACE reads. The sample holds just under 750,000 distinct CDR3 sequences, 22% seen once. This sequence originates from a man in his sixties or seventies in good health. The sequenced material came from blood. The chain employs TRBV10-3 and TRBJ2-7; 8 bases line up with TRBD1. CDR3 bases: TGTGCCATCCGTGAAGGGATCGGACAGGGCAACAACGAGCAGTACTTC. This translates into CAIREGIGQGNNEQYF.